The 7 T cell receptor beta chains reported below all come from one sample, sequenced in a study of blood T cells in healthy people across ages. The authors ran a second PCR of roughly 6 to 11 cycles using a sample-barcoded 5' primer and a J-beta primer mix. TCRdb reprocessed the 5' RACE reads with MiXCR, giving one entry per CDR3 protein. The sample lists under 850,000 distinct CDR3 sequences, roughly 40% occurring once. The sequenced sample was blood. Every receptor here comes from a man in his late teens or twenties in good health.

V gene TRBV10-3 combines with J gene TRBJ2-7; TRBD2 agrees at 9 bases. This CDR3 is 14 amino acids long. The V and J ends lost 3 bases and 2 bases, in that order; junction bases with no gene match: 2. Germline V gene data show CDR1 as ENHRY and CDR2 as SYGVKD. The CDR3 here is CAISEVAGAYEQYF. The CDR3 bases are TGTGCCATCAGTGAAGTAGCGGGAGCCTACGAGCAGTACTTC.

The chain links TRBV9 to TRBJ2-7; TRBD2 agrees at 7 bases. TRBJ2-5 explains the end of the DNA better; the J call may be wrong. Germline assignment: CDR1 SGDLS and CDR2 YYNGEE. The CDR3 loop spans 15 amino acids. CDR3 protein: CASSVRSGSRETQYF. CDR3 nucleotides: TGTGCCAGCAGCGTCCGTAGCGGGTCCAGAGAGACCCAGTACTTC.

V gene TRBV4-3 combines with J gene TRBJ1-3; D ambiguous. Per the germline V gene, CDR1 is LGHNA and CDR2 is YSLEER. There are 17 residues in the CDR3. The V and J ends lost 4 bases and 2 bases respectively, with 18 bases between them. CDR3 in amino acids: CASSRSRSSGPGNTIYF. CDR3 sequence (DNA): TGCGCCAGCAGCCGAAGTCGGTCGTCAGGCCCTGGAAACACCATATATTTT.

The gene calls are TRBV29-1 and TRBJ1-2, with a tentative D call TRBD1 (5 bases). The V gene lost 6 bases and the J gene lost 8 bases, with 13 bases spanning the gap. CDR1 is SQVTM, CDR2 ANQGSEA, per germline. This CDR3 region has 11 residues. The DNA of the CDR3 is TGCAGCGTCTCAGGGAGGGCCGGCTACACCTTC. It specifies CSVSGRAGYTF.

This chain joins TRBV18 and TRBJ2-7; the D gene is possibly TRBD2 (6 bases). The better agreement between TRBJ2-5 and the DNA end casts doubt on the J call. Germline values: CDR1 KGHSH, CDR2 LQKENI. The CDR3 is 16 amino acids. The CDR3 spells CASSSPWRGYEETQYF. CDR3 nucleotides: TGTGCCAGCTCATCCCCTTGGCGGGGCTACGAGGAGACCCAGTACTTC.

This chain uses TRBV6-5 with TRBJ1-1; D is unclear. Trimming left V 6 bases short and J 1 base short, with 18 bases between. Germline V gene data show CDR1 as MNHEY and CDR2 as SVGAGI. The CDR3 loop spans 16 amino acids. CDR3 coding DNA: TGTGCCAGCAGAGCTGAGGCGGGCGCGCCGAACACTGAAGCTTTCTTT. Its translation: CASRAEAGAPNTEAFF.

In its sample, this clonotype was seen a few times. V is TRBV9 and J is TRBJ2-7, with D possibly TRBD1 on 7 matching bases. The germline V and J ends were trimmed by 3 bases and 2 bases, with 12 bases remaining between them. Germline V gene sequence: CDR1 SGDLS, CDR2 YYNGEE. This CDR3 is built from 14 residues. CDR3 residues: CASSARDSTYEQYF. The DNA of the CDR3 is TGTGCCAGCAGCGCGCGGGACAGCACCTACGAGCAGTACTTC.